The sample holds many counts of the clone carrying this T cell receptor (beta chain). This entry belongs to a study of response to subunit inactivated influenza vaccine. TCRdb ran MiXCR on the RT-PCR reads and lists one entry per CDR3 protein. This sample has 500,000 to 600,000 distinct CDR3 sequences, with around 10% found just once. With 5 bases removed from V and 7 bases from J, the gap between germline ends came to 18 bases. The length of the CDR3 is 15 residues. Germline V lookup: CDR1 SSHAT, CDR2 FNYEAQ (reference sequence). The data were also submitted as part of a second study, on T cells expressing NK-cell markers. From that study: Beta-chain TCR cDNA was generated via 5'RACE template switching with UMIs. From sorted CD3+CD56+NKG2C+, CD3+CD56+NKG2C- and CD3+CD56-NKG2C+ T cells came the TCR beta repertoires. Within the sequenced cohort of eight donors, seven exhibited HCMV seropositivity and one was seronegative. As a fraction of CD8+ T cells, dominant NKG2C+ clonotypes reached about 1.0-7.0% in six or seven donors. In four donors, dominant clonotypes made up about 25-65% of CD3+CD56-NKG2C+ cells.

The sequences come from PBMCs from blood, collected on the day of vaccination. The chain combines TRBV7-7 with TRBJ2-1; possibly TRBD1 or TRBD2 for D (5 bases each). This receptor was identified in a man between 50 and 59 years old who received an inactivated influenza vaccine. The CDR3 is CASSPDGDPANEQFF. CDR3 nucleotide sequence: TGTGCCAGCAGCCCCGACGGGGACCCTGCGAATGAGCAGTTCTTC.